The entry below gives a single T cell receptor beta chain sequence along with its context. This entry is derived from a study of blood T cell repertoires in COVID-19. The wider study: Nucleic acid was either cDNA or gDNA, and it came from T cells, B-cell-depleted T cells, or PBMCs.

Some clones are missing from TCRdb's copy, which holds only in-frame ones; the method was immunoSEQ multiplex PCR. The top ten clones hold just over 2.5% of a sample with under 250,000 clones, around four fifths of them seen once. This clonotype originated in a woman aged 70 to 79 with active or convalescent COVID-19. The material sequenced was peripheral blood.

The CDR3 region is CASSLLASNEQFF. The CDR3 nucleotides read TGTGCCAGCAGCCTTCTAGCATCCAATGAGCAGTTCTTC. V usage is TRBV5-4 and J usage is TRBJ2-1; tentative D call: TRBD2 (5 bases). The V gene's germline CDR1 is SGHNT and CDR2 YYREEE (reference sequence). Deletions cut 4 bases from V and 6 bases from J, with 11 bases between. The CDR3 length is 13 residues.